The 13 T cell receptor beta chains below all came from one sample that was sequenced in a study of blood T cell repertoires in COVID-19 (dated by TCRdb to the early 2020s). The library was built by means of the immunoSEQ multiplex PCR assay. TCRdb carries this immuneACCESS record with in-frame sequences only. Its versions omit some clonotypes, under half of them owing to an unresolved V gene in the studies checked, with the rest unexplained. Counted in this sample were over 100,000 clones; about 91% of them appeared once. Of the sample, 4.2% is held by the ten largest clones. The sequenced material came from peripheral blood. All receptors derive from a man aged 18 to 30 with acute or convalescent COVID-19.

This clone has just one count. This chain joins TRBV7-8 and TRBJ1-2; D might be TRBD1 (5 bases). CDR3 length equals 14 residues. V was cut by 3 bases and J by 4 bases, with 12 bases left in between. Germline values: CDR1 SGHVS, CDR2 FQNEAQ. CDR3 residues: CASSLQQAPYGYTF. CDR3 sequence (DNA): TGTGCCAGCAGCTTGCAACAGGCCCCCTATGGCTACACCTTC.

The gene calls are TRBV29-1 and TRBJ2-2; 8 bases are a match to TRBD1. CDR1 SQVTM and CDR2 ANQGSEA come from the germline V gene. J gave up 4 bases and V 7 bases, and 8 bases lay outside the gene matches. This CDR3 is built from 14 residues. This CDR3 reads CSASGGASTGELFF. The CDR3 nucleotides read TGCAGCGCATCAGGGGGCGCATCCACCGGGGAGCTGTTTTTT.

V gene TRBV27 combines with J gene TRBJ2-3; 7 bases match TRBD2. Germline lookup yields CDR1 MNHEY and CDR2 SMNVEV (reference sequence). V lost 5 bases, J lost 4 bases, and 12 bases stayed unmatched. The CDR3 is 16 residues long. The CDR3 sequence is CASSRWGGVSADTQYF. In nucleotides, the CDR3 is TGTGCCAGCAGTAGATGGGGGGGAGTGAGCGCAGATACGCAGTATTTT.

This sequence joins TRBV18 and TRBJ1-1; 7 bases are a match to TRBD1. The V gene end was trimmed by 0 bases and the J gene end by 3 bases; junction bases not matched to a gene: 4. The CDR3 loop spans 15 amino acids. CDR1 KGHSH and CDR2 LQKENI come from the germline V gene. CDR3 nucleotides: TGTGCCAGCTCACCACCGAACAGGGGAGACACTGAAGCTTTCTTT. Amino acid sequence: CASSPPNRGDTEAFF.

The chain couples TRBV30 to TRBJ1-4; 7 bases map to TRBD1. J gave up 8 bases and V 0 bases, and 9 bases lay outside the gene matches. The CDR3 runs 15 residues. Germline CDR1 reads GTSNPN; CDR2 reads SVGIG (reference sequence). The CDR3 reads CAWSVSGTVTEKLFF. CDR3 nucleotide sequence: TGTGCCTGGAGTGTGAGTGGGACAGTCACCGAAAAACTGTTTTTT.

In nucleotides, the CDR3 is TGCGCCAGCAGTTCCGGACTAGCGGGAAAAGAGACCCAGTACTTC. Its translation is CASSSGLAGKETQYF. This chain links TRBV5-1 with TRBJ2-5, with TRBD2 matching over 12 bases. The germline CDR1 and CDR2 sequences are SGHRS and YFSETQ. Unmatched junction bases numbered 5, after V lost 5 bases and J lost 3 bases. This CDR3 is built from 15 residues. The complete variable domain, with remaining parts taken from reference TRBV5-1 and TRBJ2-5, reads KAGVTQTPRYLIKTRGQQVTLSCSPISGHRSVSWYQQTPGQGLQFLFEYFSETQRNKGNFPGRFSGRQFSNSRSEMNVSTLELGDSALYLCASSSGLAGKETQYFGPGTRLLVL.

The rearrangement uses TRBV6-5 and TRBJ1-5; no firm D call. The CDR3 spans 14 residues. V was clipped by 6 bases and J by 2 bases, with 11 bases between them. Germline V gene data show CDR1 as MNHEY and CDR2 as SVGAGI. This CDR3 is CASSAIPGNQPQHF. CDR3 DNA: TGTGCCAGCAGCGCAATTCCGGGCAATCAGCCCCAGCATTTT.

The chain employs TRBV25-1 and TRBJ1-4; 7 positions agree with TRBD1. CDR3 size: 17 residues. Per the germline V gene, CDR1 is MGHDK and CDR2 is SYGVNS. The ends lost 0 bases at V and 2 bases at J; junction bases unmatched: 6. The CDR3 loop reads CASSEYRGGFTNEKLFF. CDR3 sequence (DNA): TGTGCCAGCAGTGAATATCGAGGGGGCTTCACTAATGAAAAACTGTTTTTT.

The rearrangement links TRBV5-1 to TRBJ1-1; 8 bases map to TRBD1. From germline, CDR1 is SGHRS and CDR2 YFSETQ. This CDR3 is built from 21 residues. V dropped 0 bases and J dropped 0; count of bases not matched to a gene: 19. CDR3 nucleotides: TGCGCCAGCAGCTTGGAGGGGACAGGACGGGTTACGAGAATCATGAACACTGAAGCTTTCTTT. It encodes CASSLEGTGRVTRIMNTEAFF.

The V gene is TRBV6-5, the J gene TRBJ1-1, with TRBD1 matching 8 bases. V shed 5 bases and J 0 bases; nucleotides not matched to a gene: 5. The CDR3 extends over 15 amino acids. From germline, CDR1 is MNHEY and CDR2 SVGAGI. DNA of the CDR3: TGTGCCAGCAGTAGACGGACAGGGATGAACACTGAAGCTTTCTTT. Translation: CASSRRTGMNTEAFF.

The rearrangement joins TRBV6-6 to TRBJ1-1; D gene uncertain. The CDR3 totals 14 residues. The germline V and J ends were trimmed by 2 bases and 1 base, with 8 bases remaining between them. The germline V gene encodes CDR1 MNHNY and CDR2 SVGAGI (reference sequence). Here the CDR3 reads CASSYLEANTEAFF. The CDR3 bases are TGTGCCAGCAGTTACCTCGAGGCGAACACTGAAGCTTTCTTT.

This clone has a single count. CDR3 sequence (DNA): TGTGCCAGCAGCTTAGGGGGACAGGGTGGCCAGCCCCAGCATTTT. It specifies CASSLGGQGGQPQHF. V usage is TRBV7-9 and J usage is TRBJ1-5, with 9 bases fitting TRBD1. J gave up 7 bases and V 1 base, and 5 bases lay outside the gene matches. The CDR3 covers 15 residues. Looked up from germline, CDR1 is SEHNR and CDR2 is FQNEAQ (reference sequence). The full variable domain, completed using reference TRBV7-9 and TRBJ1-5, is DTGVSQNPRHKITKRGQNVTFRCDPISEHNRLYWYRQTLGQGPEFLTYFQNEAQLEKSRLLSDRFSAERPKGSFSTLEIQRTEQGDSAMYLCASSLGGQGGQPQHFGDGTRLSIL.

The V gene is TRBV25-1, the J gene TRBJ2-2; D ambiguous. This CDR3 comprises 14 residues. The V end was cut by 5 bases, the J end by 5 bases, with 12 bases between. CDR1 is MGHDK and CDR2 is SYGVNS in the germline V gene. The CDR3 loop reads CASSPSFETGELFF. Written as DNA, the CDR3 is TGTGCCAGCAGTCCCTCATTCGAGACCGGGGAGCTGTTTTTT. The variable domain in full, with the rest retrieved from reference TRBV25-1 and TRBJ2-2, is EADIYQTPRYLVIGTGKKITLECSQTMGHDKMYWYQQDPGMELHLIHYSYGVNSTEKGDLSSESTVSRIRTEHFPLTLESARPSHTSQYLCASSPSFETGELFFGEGSRLTVL.